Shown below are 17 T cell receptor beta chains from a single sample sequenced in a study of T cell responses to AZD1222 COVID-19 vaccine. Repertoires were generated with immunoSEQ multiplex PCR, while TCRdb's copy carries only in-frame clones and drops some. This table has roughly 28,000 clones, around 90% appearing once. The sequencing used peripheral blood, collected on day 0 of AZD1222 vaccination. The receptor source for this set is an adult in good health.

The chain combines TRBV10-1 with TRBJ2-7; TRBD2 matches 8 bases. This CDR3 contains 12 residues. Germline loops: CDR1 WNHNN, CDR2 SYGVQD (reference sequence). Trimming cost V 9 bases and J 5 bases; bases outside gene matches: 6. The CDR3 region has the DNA TGCGCCAGTAGCGGGGTCTGGAACGAGCAGTACTTC. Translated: CASSGVWNEQYF.

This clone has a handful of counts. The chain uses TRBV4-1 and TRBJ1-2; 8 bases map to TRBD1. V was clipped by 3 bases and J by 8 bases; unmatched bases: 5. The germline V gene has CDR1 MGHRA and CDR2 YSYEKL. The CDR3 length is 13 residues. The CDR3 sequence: CASSHRDRSGYTF. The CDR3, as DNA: TGCGCCAGCAGCCATAGGGACAGGAGCGGCTACACCTTC.

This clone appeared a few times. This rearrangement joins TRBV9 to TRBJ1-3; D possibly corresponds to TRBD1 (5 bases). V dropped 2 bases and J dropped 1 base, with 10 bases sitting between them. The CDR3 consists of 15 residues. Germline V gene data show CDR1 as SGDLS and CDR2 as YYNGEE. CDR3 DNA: TGTGCCAGCAGCGTCCGTGGGGGGTCTGGAAACACCATATATTTT. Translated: CASSVRGGSGNTIYF.

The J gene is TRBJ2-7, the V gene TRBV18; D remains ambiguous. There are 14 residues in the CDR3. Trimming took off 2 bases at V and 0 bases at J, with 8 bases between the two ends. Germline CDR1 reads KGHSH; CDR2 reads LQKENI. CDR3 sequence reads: CASSPTENSYEQYF. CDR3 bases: TGTGCCAGCTCACCAACGGAGAACTCCTACGAGCAGTACTTC.

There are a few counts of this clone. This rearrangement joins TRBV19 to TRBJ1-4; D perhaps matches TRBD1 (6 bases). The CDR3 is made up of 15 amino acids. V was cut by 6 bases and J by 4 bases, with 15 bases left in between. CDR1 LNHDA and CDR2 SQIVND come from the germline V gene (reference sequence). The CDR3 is CASRAWGQYNEKLFF. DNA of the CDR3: TGTGCCAGTAGGGCCTGGGGGCAGTATAATGAAAAACTGTTTTTT.

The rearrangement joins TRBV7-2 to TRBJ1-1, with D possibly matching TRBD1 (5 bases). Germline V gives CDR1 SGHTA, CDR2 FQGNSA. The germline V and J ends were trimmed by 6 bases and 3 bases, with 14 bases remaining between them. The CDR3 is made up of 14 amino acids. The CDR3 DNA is TGTGCCAGCAGGTTTATGTGGGGGGACACTGAAGCTTTCTTT. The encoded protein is CASRFMWGDTEAFF.

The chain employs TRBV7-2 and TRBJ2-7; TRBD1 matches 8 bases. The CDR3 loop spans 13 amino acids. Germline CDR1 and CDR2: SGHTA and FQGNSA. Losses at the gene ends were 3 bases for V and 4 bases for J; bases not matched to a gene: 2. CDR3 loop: CASSLGQVYEQYF. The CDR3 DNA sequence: TGTGCCAGCAGCTTGGGACAGGTTTACGAGCAGTACTTC.

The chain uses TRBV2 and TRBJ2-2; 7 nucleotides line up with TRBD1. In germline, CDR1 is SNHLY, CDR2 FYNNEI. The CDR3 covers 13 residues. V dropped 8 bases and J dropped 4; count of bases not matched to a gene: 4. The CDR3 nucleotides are TGTGCCAGCGACAGGGAGACCACCGGGGAGCTGTTTTTT. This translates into CASDRETTGELFF.

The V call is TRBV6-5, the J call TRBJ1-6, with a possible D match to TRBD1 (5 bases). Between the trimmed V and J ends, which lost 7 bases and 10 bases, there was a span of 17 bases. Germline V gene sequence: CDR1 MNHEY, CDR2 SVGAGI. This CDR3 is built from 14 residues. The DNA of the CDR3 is TGTGCCAGCACCTGGGACCTGGAAGAGTCACCCCTCCACTTT. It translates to CASTWDLEESPLHF.

The CDR3, as DNA: TGTGCCAGCAGGGGGCCCGGTCAGCCCCAGCATTTT. Residues: CASRGPGQPQHF. J is TRBJ1-5 and V is TRBV2; TRBD1 is a possible D gene (5 bases). The CDR3 covers 12 residues. V lost 6 bases and J 6 bases, leaving 9 bases between the germline ends. CDR1 is SNHLY and CDR2 is FYNNEI in the germline V gene.

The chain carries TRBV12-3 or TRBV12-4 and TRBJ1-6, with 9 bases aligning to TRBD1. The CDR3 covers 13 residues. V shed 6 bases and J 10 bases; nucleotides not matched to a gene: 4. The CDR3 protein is CASSEQGASPLHF. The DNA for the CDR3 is TGTGCCAGCAGCGAACAGGGGGCCTCACCCCTCCACTTT.

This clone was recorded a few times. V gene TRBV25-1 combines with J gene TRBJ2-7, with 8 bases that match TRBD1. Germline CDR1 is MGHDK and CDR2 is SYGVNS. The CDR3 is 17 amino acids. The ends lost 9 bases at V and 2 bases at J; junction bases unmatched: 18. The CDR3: CARSTKGDRRSAYEQYF. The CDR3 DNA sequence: TGTGCCAGGTCTACGAAAGGGGACAGGAGGAGCGCCTACGAGCAGTACTTC.

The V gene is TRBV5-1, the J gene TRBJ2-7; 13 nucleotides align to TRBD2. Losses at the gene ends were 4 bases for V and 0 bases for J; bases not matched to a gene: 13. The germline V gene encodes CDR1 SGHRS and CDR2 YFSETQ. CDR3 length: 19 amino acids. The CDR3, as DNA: TGCGCCAGCAGCCCCCGAGGGGGACTAGCGGGATTAAGCTCCTACGAGCAGTACTTC. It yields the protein CASSPRGGLAGLSSYEQYF. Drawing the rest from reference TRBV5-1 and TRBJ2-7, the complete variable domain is KAGVTQTPRYLIKTRGQQVTLSCSPISGHRSVSWYQQTPGQGLQFLFEYFSETQRNKGNFPGRFSGRQFSNSRSEMNVSTLELGDSALYLCASSPRGGLAGLSSYEQYFGPGTRLTVT.

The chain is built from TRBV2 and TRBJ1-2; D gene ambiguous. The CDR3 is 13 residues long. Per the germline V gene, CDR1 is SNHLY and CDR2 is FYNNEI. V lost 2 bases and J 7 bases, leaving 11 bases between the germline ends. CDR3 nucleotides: TGTGCCAGCAGTGAAAGAGGGATCGGTGGCTACACCTTC. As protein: CASSERGIGGYTF.

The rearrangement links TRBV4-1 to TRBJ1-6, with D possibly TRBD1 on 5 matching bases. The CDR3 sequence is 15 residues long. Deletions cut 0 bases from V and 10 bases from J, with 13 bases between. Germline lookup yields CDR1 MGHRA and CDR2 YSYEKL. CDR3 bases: TGCGCCAGCAGCCAAGACGGGCAGGGAACCTCACCCCTCCACTTT. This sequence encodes CASSQDGQGTSPLHF.

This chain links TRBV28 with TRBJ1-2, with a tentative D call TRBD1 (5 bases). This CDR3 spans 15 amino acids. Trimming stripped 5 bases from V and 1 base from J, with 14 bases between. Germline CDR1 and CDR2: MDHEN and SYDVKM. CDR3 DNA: TGTGCCAGCAGTGACCCCGGGACGGTTAACTATGGCTACACCTTC. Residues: CASSDPGTVNYGYTF.

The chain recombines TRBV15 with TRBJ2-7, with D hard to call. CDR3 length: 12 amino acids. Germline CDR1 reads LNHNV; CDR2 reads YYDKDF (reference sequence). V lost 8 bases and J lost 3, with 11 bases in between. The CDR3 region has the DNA TGTGCCACCGGTCGGGTTCTCTACGAGCAGTACTTC. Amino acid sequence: CATGRVLYEQYF.